One sample yielded the 28 T cell receptor beta chains listed below, sequenced in a study of blood T cells in healthy people across ages (dated by TCRdb to the mid-2010s). Receptor amplification or capture employed 5' RACE. Sequencing used an Illumina HiSeq 2500. A second roughly 7 to 12 cycle PCR used a sample-barcoded 5' primer and a J-beta primer mix. TCRdb passed the public sequencing reads through fastp at Q25 and MiXCR, retaining productive beta sequences. When rows share a CDR3 protein, they turn into one entry using the most common DNA and genes. The sample data list over 600,000 distinct CDR3 sequences, and more than 50% of these were observed just once. Under 30% of the sample belongs to the ten largest clones. The sequencing sample was made of blood. The receptors derive from a man aged 40-49 years in good health.

The chain employs TRBV29-1 and TRBJ2-3; the D call may be TRBD1 or TRBD2 (5 bases each). The CDR3 runs 12 residues. The V end was cut by 3 bases, the J end by 10 bases, with 14 bases between. Germline V gene sequence: CDR1 SQVTM, CDR2 ANQGSEA. The CDR3 nucleotides are TGCAGCGTTGAGTTAGTGGGGGATGCGCAGTATTTT. Its protein product is CSVELVGDAQYF.

This clonotype has only a few counts. The chain combines TRBV2 with TRBJ2-5; D remains ambiguous. Trimming removed 5 bases at V and 8 bases at J, with 15 bases between. In germline, CDR1 is SNHLY, CDR2 FYNNEI. The CDR3 extends over 13 amino acids. The CDR3 nucleotides are TGTGCCAGCAGTCAGACCTTACCAGGAACCCAGTACTTC. This gives the protein CASSQTLPGTQYF.

The J gene is TRBJ1-1, the V gene TRBV3-1, with 8 bases identical to TRBD1. The V and J ends lost 1 base and 5 bases, in that order; junction bases with no gene match: 3. This CDR3 spans 14 amino acids. The germline V gene encodes CDR1 LGHDT and CDR2 YNNKEL (reference sequence). CDR3 region: CASSQGTGRTEAFF. CDR3 nucleotides: TGTGCCAGCAGCCAAGGGACAGGGAGGACTGAAGCTTTCTTT.

CDR3 amino acids: CASSHYGLSSYNEQFF. The CDR3 DNA is TGTGCCAGCAGCCATTACGGATTAAGCTCCTACAATGAGCAGTTCTTC. The chain couples TRBV14 to TRBJ2-1; D gene uncertain. This CDR3 is built from 16 residues. Trimming removed 3 bases at V and 0 bases at J, with 12 bases between. Germline V gives CDR1 SGHDN, CDR2 FVKESK.

The chain employs TRBV29-1 and TRBJ2-5; 7 bases match TRBD1. CDR1 is SQVTM and CDR2 is ANQGSEA in the germline V gene. The CDR3 totals 13 residues. The V and J ends lost 6 bases and 5 bases, in that order; junction bases with no gene match: 9. The CDR3 region has the DNA TGCAGCGTGGCAGACAGGGCAGGGGAGACCCAGTACTTC. Translating gives CSVADRAGETQYF.

The rearrangement uses TRBV6-6 and TRBJ2-3; D may match TRBD1 or TRBD2 (5 bases each). Germline CDR1 and CDR2: MNHNY and SVGAGI (reference sequence). Deletions cut 7 bases from V and 4 bases from J, with 15 bases between. This CDR3 contains 14 residues. The CDR3, as DNA: TGTGCCAGCACCCCGGGACGCTATCCAGATACGCAGTATTTT. Amino acid sequence: CASTPGRYPDTQYF.

This sequence joins TRBV3-1 and TRBJ2-6; a weak D match, TRBD1 (6 bases). Trimming removed 2 bases at V and 0 bases at J, with 20 bases between. Germline V CDR1 and CDR2: LGHDT, YNNKEL (reference sequence). The CDR3 is 20 residues long. This chain's CDR3 is CASSQFSADSLDSGANVLTF. CDR3 nucleotide sequence: TGTGCCAGCAGCCAATTCAGTGCGGACAGTCTTGACTCTGGGGCCAACGTCCTGACTTTC.

Here the CDR3 reads CASSWTSGSCEQYF. The CDR3 DNA reads as TGTGCCAGCAGTTGGACTAGCGGGAGCTGCGAGCAGTACTTC. The chain carries TRBV27 and TRBJ2-7; 13 nucleotides agree with TRBD2. This CDR3 is 14 amino acids long. With V trimmed by 4 bases and J by 6 bases, 3 bases remained unmatched. Germline-derived CDR1 and CDR2 are MNHEY and SMNVEV (reference sequence).

This clonotype was recorded a few times. This chain connects TRBV7-3 to TRBJ2-3; 11 nucleotides agree with TRBD2. This CDR3 has 16 residues. J lost 4 bases, V lost 3 bases, and 6 bases had no gene match. CDR1 is SGHTA and CDR2 is FQGTGA in the germline V gene. DNA of the CDR3: TGTGCCAGCAGCTTCGAGGCTAGCGGGGGGTCAGATACGCAGTATTTT. It codes for CASSFEASGGSDTQYF.

This clonotype came up once. The rearrangement links TRBV24-1 to TRBJ1-2, with 9 bases lining up with TRBD1. The CDR3 contains 16 residues. Germline V gene data show CDR1 as KGHDR and CDR2 as SFDVKD. V lost 4 bases, J lost 2 bases, and 7 bases stayed unmatched. The CDR3 is CATSDHDRGKNYGYTF. DNA for the CDR3: TGTGCCACCAGTGACCATGACAGGGGGAAGAACTATGGCTACACCTTC.

V is TRBV20-1 and J is TRBJ2-5, with no clear D. This CDR3 has 13 amino acids. V was shortened by 5 bases and J by 4 bases, with 14 bases between the two germline ends. Germline-derived CDR1 and CDR2 are DFQATT and SNEGSKA (reference sequence). CDR3 DNA: TGCAGTGCTCGTGAATCTTATGGAGAGACCCAGTACTTC. As protein: CSARESYGETQYF.

V usage is TRBV7-9 and J usage is TRBJ1-2, with 9 bases fitting TRBD1. The ends lost 5 bases at V and 2 bases at J; junction bases unmatched: 9. The germline V gene has CDR1 SEHNR and CDR2 FQNEAQ (reference sequence). The CDR3 consists of 16 residues. CDR3 loop: CASSPDRGGGNYGYTF. The CDR3 coding sequence is TGTGCCAGCAGCCCGGACAGGGGAGGAGGGAACTATGGCTACACCTTC.

This clonotype was detected a few times. The chain carries TRBV20-1 and TRBJ2-7; TRBD1 matches at 9 bases. Judging by the DNA end, TRBJ2-5 fits better; the J call may be wrong. This CDR3 is built from 16 residues. The V gene's germline CDR1 is DFQATT and CDR2 SNEGSKA (reference sequence). CDR3: CSAGRTFTGGLQTQYF. Written as DNA, the CDR3 is TGCAGTGCTGGAAGGACCTTTACAGGGGGCCTTCAGACCCAGTACTTC.

CDR3 bases: TGTGCCAGCAGTCCTACACCAGGGGAAGCTTTCTTT. Encoded protein: CASSPTPGEAFF. This chain uses TRBV27 with TRBJ1-1, with a possible D match to TRBD1 (5 bases). Germline-derived CDR1 and CDR2 are MNHEY and SMNVEV (reference sequence). The CDR3 sequence is 12 residues long. The V end lost 5 bases, the J end lost 8 bases, and 12 bases lay between the germline ends.

The rearrangement joins TRBV20-1 to TRBJ1-6; D is undetermined. The CDR3 totals 15 residues. V lost 4 bases, J lost 0 bases, and 10 bases lay in between. CDR1 DFQATT and CDR2 SNEGSKA come from the germline V gene (reference sequence). CDR3 nucleotides: TGCAGTGCTAAGGGTGCGAGCTCCTATAATTCACCCCTCCACTTT. As protein: CSAKGASSYNSPLHF.

V gene TRBV18 combines with J gene TRBJ2-3; no clear D. Trimming took 8 bases from V and 4 from J, leaving 16 bases between them. The V gene's germline CDR1 is KGHSH and CDR2 LQKENI. CDR3 length: 14 amino acids. The CDR3 reads CASTLSAGADTQYF. CDR3 sequence (DNA): TGTGCCAGCACACTCTCTGCTGGCGCAGATACGCAGTATTTT.

This clonotype was detected only once. This chain connects TRBV14 to TRBJ2-4, with a tentative D call TRBD2 (6 bases). The DNA end is more similar to TRBJ2-7, so the J call may be wrong. Looked up from germline, CDR1 is SGHDN and CDR2 is FVKESK. There are 16 residues in the CDR3. The CDR3 is CASSQVKAGRGDEQYF. CDR3 nucleotides: TGTGCCAGCAGCCAAGTAAAGGCGGGAAGAGGGGACGAGCAGTACTTC.

This clonotype was detected a few times. The chain uses TRBV27 and TRBJ2-1; a possible D gene is TRBD1 (5 bases). The V end lost 5 bases, the J end lost 4 bases, and 6 bases lay between the germline ends. CDR3 length: 12 amino acids. In germline, CDR1 is MNHEY, CDR2 SMNVEV (reference sequence). The CDR3 loop is CASSKGYNEQFF. The CDR3 bases are TGTGCCAGCAGTAAGGGGTACAATGAGCAGTTCTTC.

This clonotype was seen more than once but under ten times. This chain links TRBV5-6 with TRBJ2-4; 11 bases fit TRBD1. Trimming took 1 base from V and 3 from J; bases not matched to a gene: 9. Germline CDR1 reads SGHDT; CDR2 reads YYEEEE. The CDR3 length is 18 residues. This CDR3 reads CASSLRTGGAVFKNIQYF. DNA for the CDR3: TGTGCCAGCAGCTTGAGGACAGGGGGCGCCGTATTCAAAAACATTCAGTACTTC. Drawing the rest from reference TRBV5-6 and TRBJ2-4, the complete variable domain is DAGVTQSPTHLIKTRGQQVTLRCSPKSGHDTVSWYQQALGQGPQFIFQYYEEEERQRGNFPDRFSGHQFPNYSSELNVNALLLGDSALYLCASSLRTGGAVFKNIQYFGAGTRLSVL.

This clonotype showed up just a few times. The chain carries TRBV28 and TRBJ2-1; D is unclear. CDR3 length: 15 amino acids. Germline V lookup: CDR1 MDHEN, CDR2 SYDVKM. V shed 5 bases and J shed 0 bases, with 11 bases lying between them. CDR3 coding DNA: TGTGCCAGCAGTCCTCAGCGCGGCTCCTACAATGAGCAGTTCTTC. Its protein product is CASSPQRGSYNEQFF.

The CDR3 DNA follows: TGTGCCAGCAGCTCAAACCTGCTCCCGGGCTACGAGCAGTACTTC. Its protein is CASSSNLLPGYEQYF. This chain links TRBV7-2 with TRBJ2-7; D is uncertain. Germline V CDR1 and CDR2: SGHTA, FQGNSA. V shed 4 bases and J shed 3 bases, with 16 bases lying between them. This CDR3 has 15 amino acids.

This sequence joins TRBV3-1 and TRBJ1-6, with D perhaps TRBD1 (6 bases). CDR1 is LGHDT, CDR2 YNNKEL, per germline (reference sequence). Deletions cut 1 base from V and 7 bases from J, with 14 bases between. CDR3 size: 16 residues. The CDR3 loop is CASSQVSGVGNSPLHF. The CDR3 DNA follows: TGTGCCAGCAGCCAAGTTTCAGGGGTCGGGAATTCACCCCTCCACTTT.

The rearrangement joins TRBV29-1 to TRBJ1-1; 7 bases map to TRBD1. V lost 6 bases and J lost 0; bases outside the gene matches: 4. Germline assignment: CDR1 SQVTM and CDR2 ANQGSEA. The CDR3 has 13 amino acids. This chain's CDR3 is CSVGTVLNTEAFF. The CDR3 region has the DNA TGCAGCGTCGGGACAGTGTTGAACACTGAAGCTTTCTTT.

This chain connects TRBV30 to TRBJ2-3; the match to TRBD2 covers 8 bases. V was clipped by 5 bases and J by 2 bases; unmatched bases: 9. Germline lookup yields CDR1 GTSNPN and CDR2 SVGIG (reference sequence). This CDR3 has 15 amino acids. The CDR3 sequence: CAWGTGTRVTDTQYF. The CDR3 coding sequence is TGTGCCTGGGGTACCGGGACTAGGGTCACAGATACGCAGTATTTT.

V and J are TRBV4-3 and TRBJ2-5; unclear D gene. Trimming took off 0 bases at V and 5 bases at J, with 10 bases between the two ends. In germline, CDR1 is LGHNA, CDR2 YSLEER. There are 14 residues in the CDR3. In nucleotides, the CDR3 is TGCGCCAGCAGCCAAGAAGGCCGATGGGAGACCCAGTACTTC. Translating gives CASSQEGRWETQYF.

J is TRBJ1-1 and V is TRBV7-2; D is unresolved. The CDR3 totals 12 residues. Germline V CDR1 and CDR2: SGHTA, FQGNSA. V gave up 1 base and J gave up 6 bases, with 6 bases separating them. DNA for the CDR3: TGTGCCAGCAGCTTAGATTGGGCTGAAGCTTTCTTT. As protein: CASSLDWAEAFF.

This clonotype appeared many times. The J gene is TRBJ2-3, the V gene TRBV11-2, with a weak D call TRBD2 (6 bases). Trimming took off 5 bases at V and 4 bases at J, with 16 bases between the two ends. Germline CDR1 is SGHAT and CDR2 is FQNNGV. This CDR3 is 15 amino acids long. CDR3 sequence (DNA): TGTGCCAGCAGCCCGCGGGACCACAAGGCAGATACGCAGTATTTT. This gives the protein CASSPRDHKADTQYF.

The V gene is TRBV4-1, the J gene TRBJ2-7; 7 nucleotides agree with TRBD2. The CDR3 has 19 amino acids. The germline CDR1 and CDR2 sequences are MGHRA and YSYEKL. With V trimmed by 0 bases and J by 2 bases, 16 bases remained unmatched. The chain's CDR3 is CASSQERGGGLSFPYEQYF. The DNA for the CDR3 is TGCGCCAGCAGCCAAGAAAGGGGCGGGGGTCTCTCCTTTCCCTACGAGCAGTACTTC.